This is a list of T cell receptor beta chains from one sample in a study of regulatory T cells in long-lasting Graves disease. TCRdb re-called the multiplex PCR reads through MiXCR, storing one row per CDR3 protein. The data hold fewer than 400,000 distinct CDR3 sequences, with over 15% observed a single time. Sample: peripheral blood mononuclear cells (PBMCs), taken at new diagnosis, from a patient treated with antithyroid drugs. The receptors derive from a female donor with Graves disease. The CDR3 runs from the conserved cysteine through the conserved F or W. Size values are once, few and many counts, or a class for expanded clones, and some rows have none.

TRBV12-3/TRBV12-4	TRBJ2-2	many	CASSGGEPANTGELFF
TRBV4-2	TRBJ1-5	many	CASGQGNQPQHF
TRBV28	TRBJ1-2	many	CASSFGFRYTF
TRBV28	TRBJ2-6	many	CASSTRLAVKVSGANVLTF
TRBV7-9	TRBJ2-6	few	CASSPPPNPTGANVLTF
TRBV10-3	TRBJ1-5	few	CAISGSGGPGEPQHF
TRBV11-2	TRBJ2-1	many	CASSLDPGVSSYNEQFF
TRBV12-3/TRBV12-4	TRBJ1-6	-	CASSFTDRGSPLHF
TRBV6-2/TRBV6-3	TRBJ2-5	many	CASSYSSRGRPSGYQETQYF
TRBV19	TRBJ2-3	many	CASSMGLAEDTQYF
TRBV5-1	TRBJ1-1	few	CASSVDPGGNTEAFF
TRBV30	TRBJ1-4	few	CAWSNRGGYEKLFF
TRBV27	TRBJ2-3	-	CASSLEIGPDTQYF
TRBV4-1	TRBJ2-2	few	CASSYIPGTGRNTGELFF
TRBV5-1	TRBJ1-1	few	CASSPRQPMNTEAFF
TRBV24-1	TRBJ2-7	many	CATSEPGQGHEQYF
TRBV4-2	TRBJ2-3	few	CASSQESTDTQYF
TRBV28	TRBJ2-3	-	CASSRGQTSTDTQYF
TRBV11-2	TRBJ2-3	many	CASSIQGLDTQYF
TRBV27	TRBJ2-2	many	CAVQRENTGELFF
TRBV12-3/TRBV12-4	TRBJ1-2	many	CASSLAGGRGGGYTF
TRBV11-2	TRBJ2-7	few	CASNPSGEAYEQYF
TRBV6-5	TRBJ2-3	many	CASSYSPSGGTDTQYF
TRBV12-3/TRBV12-4	TRBJ2-5	many	CASSPIFGGETQYF
TRBV4-2	TRBJ2-7	few	CASSSLSTGTNYEQYF
TRBV5-1	TRBJ2-2	many	CASSTGQSGELFF
TRBV3-1	TRBJ2-7	few	CASSQVDGGEQYF
TRBV27	TRBJ2-1	many	CASSLGQAGNEQFF
TRBV30	TRBJ1-2	-	CAWSVRGVRTLYGYTF
TRBV11-1	TRBJ2-1	many	CASSLLNRLAVKYNEQFF
TRBV10-1	TRBJ2-2	-	CASRAGPNTGELSF
TRBV6-1	TRBJ2-1	many	CASSPGLETPYNEQFF
TRBV6-1	TRBJ2-7	many	CASSEGLGGQSYEQYF
TRBV30	TRBJ2-7	many	CAWSVGGHEQYF
TRBV20-1	TRBJ1-1	-	CSARDMDRNTEAFF
TRBV28	TRBJ2-5	many	CASSKTLTKETQYF
TRBV19	TRBJ1-1	-	CASSIDMAAVNTEAFF
TRBV19	TRBJ1-2	many	CASTPRPPGQNTYGYTF
TRBV19	TRBJ2-1	-	CASSIAVDNEQFF
TRBV19	TRBJ1-5	many	CASSIDFPGGGHQPQHF
TRBV7-9	TRBJ2-7	-	CASSLISGSEQYF
TRBV6-2/TRBV6-3	TRBJ2-3	many	CASSYASGSTDTQYF
TRBV4-1	TRBJ2-1	few	CASSRLSGRAGNEQFF
TRBV2	TRBJ2-7	many	CASGGPNEQYF
TRBV5-5	TRBJ2-2	few	CASSFIGELFF
TRBV13	TRBJ2-2	few	CASSSAIRTGELFF
TRBV6-1	TRBJ2-7	many	CASRSERRYEQYF
TRBV5-5	TRBJ2-3	many	CASIRSPRGDTQYF
TRBV20-1	TRBJ2-2	-	CSARGDSSAGELFF
TRBV20-1	TRBJ2-7	many	CSAAGQGVYEQYF
TRBV27	TRBJ2-7	-	CASSLSKGSFEQYF